This T cell receptor (beta chain) was captured in a study of T cells after yellow fever vaccination (dated 2019 in TCRdb). Concerning the study at large: The SMART-Seq v4 Ultra Low Input RNA kit was used to prepare libraries from fractions with low cell numbers. To track T-cell clones before and after primary and booster YFV17D yellow fever vaccination, bulk TCR alpha and beta repertoires were sequenced longitudinally. Two healthy male donors, one aged 18 to 30 and one aged 30 to 39 years, were included in the cohort. Bulk PBMC replicates and cell subsets were isolated from blood drawn at multiple timepoints before and after both primary and secondary immunization. What the research found in general, with its limitations: Because only a couple of donors were included in the study, the extent to which the findings can be generalized is limited. A small share of clonotypes was detected in both CD4 and CD8 compartments, with the overlap likely arising from convergent recombination. FACS-sorted repertoires could contain abundant contaminating clonotypes from the bulk population, so computational filtering was required. Compared with the primary T-cell response, the secondary T-cell response was faster but weaker, reaching its peak on day 5 rather than on day 15. After the booster, most clones that had expanded after primary vaccination were detected again (about 95% of CD4 and around 88% of CD8), suggesting broad maintenance of memory.

Many counts were recorded for this clonotype. No antigen is known for it. There are no base qualities to consult, and no much larger clone falls within one base. Taken from cysteine to phenylalanine, the CDR3 has 13 residues. CDR3 DNA only is kept here, 39 bases in frame from base 1. What this sample's treatment or condition label stands for: live attenuated yellow fever vaccine strain. A standard Ficoll-Paque protocol was used to isolate PBMCs from peripheral blood. Dynabeads CD4 and CD8 positive selection kits were used to isolate CD4 and CD8 T-cell fractions. TriZol was used to extract RNA from bulk PBMCs, CD4 and CD8 fractions, and dextramer-positive and dextramer-negative fractions. TCRdb names Illumina NovaSeq 6000 as the instrument used. Synthesis of TCR cDNA relied on 5'RACE template switching, a step that introduced a universal primer site along with unique molecular identifiers. cDNA synthesis was primed from both the TCR alpha and TCR beta constant segments. Library amplification used two PCR steps, and the second PCR step added sample barcodes and sequencing adapters. Sequencing of libraries was done on Illumina HiSeq 2500 (2x100 bp) or NovaSeq (2x150 bp). On the authors' methods: Demultiplexing of reads and collapsing into UMI consensus sequences were performed with MIGEC, and V(D)J alignment was carried out with MiXCR. Using edgeR on replicate PBMC samples, clonotypes were called vaccine-responding if FDR was below 0.01 and the log2 fold change was above 5 up to day 15. Each bulk clonotype was labeled CD4 or CD8 based on which sequenced repertoire, CD4 or CD8, contained the clonotype at higher abundance. The raw public data were reprocessed by TCRdb itself: fastp quality trimming at Q25, MiXCR clonotype calling, in-frame beta chains only. Each record represents a unique CDR3 protein, reported with the most common genes and DNA among its rows. These V and J calls rely on TCRdb rather than the paper's analysis. The sample data list 250,000 to 350,000 distinct CDR3 sequences, and 8.7% of these were observed just once. The ten largest clonotypes hold 3% to 3.5% of the sample.

The sequenced sample was CD4+ T cells sorted from PBMCs, obtained 5 days after the yellow fever booster vaccination. This TCR came from a man aged 18 to 30 who received the YFV17D yellow fever vaccine. The V and J genes are TRBV3-2 and TRBJ2-7; the table's D call, TRBD1, was not checked against the DNA. TRBV3-2 is noted as a pseudogene. CDR3 loop: CASSHRQGYEQYF. Read as DNA, the sequence is TGTGCCAGCAGCCACCGACAGGGCTACGAGCAGTACTTC.